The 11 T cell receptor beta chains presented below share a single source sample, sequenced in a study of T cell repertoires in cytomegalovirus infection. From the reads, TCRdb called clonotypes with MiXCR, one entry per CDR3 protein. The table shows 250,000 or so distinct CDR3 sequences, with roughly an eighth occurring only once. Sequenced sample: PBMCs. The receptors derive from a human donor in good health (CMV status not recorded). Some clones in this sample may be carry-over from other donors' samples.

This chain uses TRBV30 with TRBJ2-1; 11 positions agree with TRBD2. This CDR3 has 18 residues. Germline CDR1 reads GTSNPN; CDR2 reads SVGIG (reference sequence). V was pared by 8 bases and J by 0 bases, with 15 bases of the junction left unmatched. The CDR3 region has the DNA TGTGCCGCCTATCTAGCGGGAGGCGCTCAGAGCTCCTACAATGAGCAGTTCTTC. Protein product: CAAYLAGGAQSSYNEQFF. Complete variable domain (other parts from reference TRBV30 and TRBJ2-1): SQTIHQWPATLVQPVGSPLSLECTVEGTSNPNLYWYRQAAGRGLQLLFYSVGIGQISSEVPQNLSASRPQDRQFILSSKKLLLSDSGFYLCAAYLAGGAQSSYNEQFFGPGTRLTVL.

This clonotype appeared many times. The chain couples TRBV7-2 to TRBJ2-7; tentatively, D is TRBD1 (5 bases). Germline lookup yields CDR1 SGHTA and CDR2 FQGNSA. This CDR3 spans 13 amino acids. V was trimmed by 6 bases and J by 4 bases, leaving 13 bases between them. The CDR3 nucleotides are TGTGCCAGCAGTTTTCAGGGTGGTTACGAGCAGTACTTC. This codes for CASSFQGGYEQYF.

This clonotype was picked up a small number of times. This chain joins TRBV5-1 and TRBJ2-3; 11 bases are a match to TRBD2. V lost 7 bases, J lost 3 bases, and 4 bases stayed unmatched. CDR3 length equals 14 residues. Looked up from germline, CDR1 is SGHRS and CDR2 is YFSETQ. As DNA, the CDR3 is TGCGCCAGCCTTCTAGCGGGAGGTACAGATACGCAGTATTTT. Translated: CASLLAGGTDTQYF.

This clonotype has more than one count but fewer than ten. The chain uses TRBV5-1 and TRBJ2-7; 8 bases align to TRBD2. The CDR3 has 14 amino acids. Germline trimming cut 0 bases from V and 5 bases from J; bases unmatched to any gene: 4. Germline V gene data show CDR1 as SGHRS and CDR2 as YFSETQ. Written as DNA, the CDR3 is TGCGCCAGCAGCTTGGGAGCGGGAGTCGACGAGCAGTACTTC. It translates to CASSLGAGVDEQYF.

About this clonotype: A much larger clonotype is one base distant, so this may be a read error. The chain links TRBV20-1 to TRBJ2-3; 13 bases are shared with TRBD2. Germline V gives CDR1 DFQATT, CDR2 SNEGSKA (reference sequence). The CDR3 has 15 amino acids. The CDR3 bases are TGCAGTGCCTCGGGACTAGCGGGGATCACAGATACGCTGTATTTT. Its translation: CSASGLAGITDTLYF.

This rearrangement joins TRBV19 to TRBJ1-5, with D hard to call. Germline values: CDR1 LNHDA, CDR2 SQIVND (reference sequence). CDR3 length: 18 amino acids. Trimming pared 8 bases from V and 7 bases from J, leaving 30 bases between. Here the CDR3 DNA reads TGTGCCAGTGCCCCGGGCCCCGGTAGGTCTCGGGCAGAACAGCCCCAGCATTTT. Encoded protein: CASAPGPGRSRAEQPQHF.

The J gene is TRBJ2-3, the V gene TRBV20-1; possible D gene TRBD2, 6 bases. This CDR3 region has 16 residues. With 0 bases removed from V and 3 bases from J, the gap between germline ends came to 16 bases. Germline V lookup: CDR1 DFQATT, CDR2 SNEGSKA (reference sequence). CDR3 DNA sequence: TGCAGTGCTAGAGAGCGGAGAGCGGGTGGGACAGATACGCAGTATTTT. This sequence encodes CSARERRAGGTDTQYF.

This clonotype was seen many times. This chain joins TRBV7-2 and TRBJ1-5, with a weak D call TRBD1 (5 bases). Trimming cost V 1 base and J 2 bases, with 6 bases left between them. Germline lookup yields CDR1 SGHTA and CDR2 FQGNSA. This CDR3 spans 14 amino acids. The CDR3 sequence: CASSLVGGNQPQHF. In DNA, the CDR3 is TGTGCCAGCAGCTTAGTAGGGGGCAATCAGCCCCAGCATTTT.

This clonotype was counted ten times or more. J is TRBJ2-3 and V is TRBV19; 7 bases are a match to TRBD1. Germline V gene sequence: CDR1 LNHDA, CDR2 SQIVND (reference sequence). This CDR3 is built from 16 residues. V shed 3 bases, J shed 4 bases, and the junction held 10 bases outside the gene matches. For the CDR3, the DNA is TGTGCCAGTAGTATCGGTGCACAGGGGTCCTCAGATACGCAGTATTTT. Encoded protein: CASSIGAQGSSDTQYF.

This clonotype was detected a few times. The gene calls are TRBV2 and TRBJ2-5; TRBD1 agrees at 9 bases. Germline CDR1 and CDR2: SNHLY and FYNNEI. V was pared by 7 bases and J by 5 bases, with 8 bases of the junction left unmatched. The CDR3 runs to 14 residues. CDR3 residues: CASIQDRGRETQYF. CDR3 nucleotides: TGTGCCAGCATTCAGGACAGGGGACGCGAGACCCAGTACTTC.

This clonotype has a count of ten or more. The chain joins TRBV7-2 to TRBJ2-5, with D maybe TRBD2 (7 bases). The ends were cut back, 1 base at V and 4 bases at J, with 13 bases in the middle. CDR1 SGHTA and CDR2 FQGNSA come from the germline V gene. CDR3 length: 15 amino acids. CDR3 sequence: CASSLGGGGGETQYF. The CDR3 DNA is TGTGCCAGCAGCTTAGGTGGGGGGGGCGGAGAGACCCAGTACTTC. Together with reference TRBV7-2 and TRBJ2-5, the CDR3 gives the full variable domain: GAGVSQSPSNKVTEKGKDVELRCDPISGHTALYWYRQSLGQGLEFLIYFQGNSAPDKSGLPSDRFSAERTGGSVSTLTIQRTQQEDSAVYLCASSLGGGGGETQYFGPGTRLLVL.